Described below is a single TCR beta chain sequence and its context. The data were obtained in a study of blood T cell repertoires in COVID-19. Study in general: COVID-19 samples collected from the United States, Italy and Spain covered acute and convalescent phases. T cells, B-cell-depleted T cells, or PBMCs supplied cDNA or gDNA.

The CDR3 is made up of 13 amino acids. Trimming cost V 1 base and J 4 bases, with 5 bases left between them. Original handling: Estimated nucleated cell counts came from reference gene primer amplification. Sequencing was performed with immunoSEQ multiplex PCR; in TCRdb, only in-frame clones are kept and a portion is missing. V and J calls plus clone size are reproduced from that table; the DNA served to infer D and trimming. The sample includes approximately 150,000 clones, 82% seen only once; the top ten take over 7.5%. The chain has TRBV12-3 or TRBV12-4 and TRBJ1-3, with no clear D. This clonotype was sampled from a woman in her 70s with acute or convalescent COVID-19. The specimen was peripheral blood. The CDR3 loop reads CASSLEAGNTIYF. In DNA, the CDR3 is TGTGCCAGCAGTTTAGAAGCCGGAAACACCATATATTTT.